This is a list of T cell receptor beta chains from one sample in a study of cytomegalovirus exposure and HLA in healthy donors. The method was immunoSEQ multiplex PCR; TCRdb's version includes in-frame clones alone and lacks a portion of them. The sample yields hundreds of thousands of clones, around 89% seen once. The material sequenced was PBMCs. The receptors were gathered from a woman aged 18-29 years in good health and CMV-seronegative. Both conserved end residues are part of each CDR3. The D gene is left open where the match is weak. Clone size is given for some rows only: seen once, a few or many times, or a class if the clone is expanded.

TRBV7-2	TRBJ1-1	15	.	.	CASSLQGSLNTEAFF	TGTGCCAGCAGCTTACAGGGGTCTTTGAACACTGAAGCTTTCTTT
TRBV5-1	TRBJ2-1	13	TRBD2	.	CASREAGENEQFF	TGCGCCAGCAGGGAAGCGGGAGAGAATGAGCAGTTCTTC
TRBV27	TRBJ2-1	13	.	.	CASSSSTRTEQFF	.
TRBV27	TRBJ1-5	17	TRBD1	.	CASNRQGGTNGNQPQHF	TGTGCCAGCAACCGACAGGGTGGTACGAATGGCAATCAGCCCCAGCATTTT
TRBV6-5	TRBJ1-1	13	TRBD1	.	CASSPTGSTEAFF	TGTGCCAGCAGTCCGACAGGGAGCACTGAAGCTTTCTTT
TRBV19	TRBJ2-4	11	.	few	CASSIGGAQYF	TGTGCCAGTAGTATAGGCGGGGCCCAGTACTTC
TRBV2	TRBJ1-5	15	.	.	CASSEEARVNQPQHF	TGTGCCAGCAGTGAAGAGGCGCGGGTTAATCAGCCCCAGCATTTT
TRBV6-5	TRBJ2-1	16	.	.	CASSYSGLADGNEQFF	TGTGCCAGCAGTTACTCGGGCCTAGCTGACGGCAATGAGCAGTTCTTC
TRBV19	TRBJ2-2	16	TRBD1	.	CASQQDRGLLAGELFF	TGTGCCAGCCAGCAGGACAGGGGGCTTCTGGCCGGGGAGCTGTTTTTT
TRBV15	TRBJ2-4	14	.	.	CATSLQGIYAIQYF	TGTGCCACCAGCCTCCAGGGGATCTACGCCATTCAGTACTTC
TRBV27	TRBJ1-6	17	TRBD1	.	CASSRRQGASYNSPLHF	TGTGCCAGCAGCCGAAGACAGGGGGCTTCCTATAATTCACCCCTCCACTTT
TRBV27	TRBJ2-7	14	TRBD2	.	CASASGARGYEQYF	TGTGCCAGCGCTAGCGGGGCGCGCGGGTACGAGCAGTACTTC
TRBV2	TRBJ2-1	19	.	.	CASSEARWSAGIAVHEQFF	TGTGCCAGCAGTGAAGCAAGGTGGTCGGCGGGTATAGCAGTCCATGAGCAGTTCTTC
TRBV25-1	TRBJ2-5	12	.	few	CASSRTKGPQYF	TGTGCCAGCAGCCGGACTAAGGGACCCCAGTACTTC
TRBV28	TRBJ1-2	17	TRBD1	.	CASSSSRQGWANYGYTF	TGTGCCAGCAGCAGCTCCCGACAGGGCTGGGCTAACTATGGCTACACCTTC
TRBV2	TRBJ2-5	15	TRBD2	.	CASSLTSGRQETQYF	TGTGCCAGCAGTCTGACTAGCGGGAGACAAGAGACCCAGTACTTC
TRBV2	TRBJ2-5	13	TRBD1	few	CASRDRDQETQYF	TGTGCCAGCCGGGACAGGGATCAAGAGACCCAGTACTTC
TRBV7-9	TRBJ2-5	16	TRBD1	.	CASSSPGQGWGETQYF	TGTGCCAGCAGCTCGCCGGGACAGGGGTGGGGGGAGACCCAGTACTTC
TRBV7-2	TRBJ2-7	14	TRBD1	.	CASSLSGQGYEQYF	TGTGCCAGCAGCTTATCGGGACAGGGCTACGAGCAGTACTTC
TRBV6-5	TRBJ2-1	16	TRBD1	.	CASSYSQGAVGNEQFF	TGTGCCAGCAGTTACTCACAGGGGGCCGTGGGGAATGAGCAGTTCTTC
TRBV4-1	TRBJ2-1	14	.	.	CASSQRLVSNEQFF	TGCGCCAGCAGCCAAAGACTAGTTTCGAATGAGCAGTTCTTC
TRBV20-1	TRBJ2-3	11	.	.	CSAPLGAAQYF	TGCAGTGCCCCTTTGGGAGCGGCGCAGTATTTT
TRBV7-9	TRBJ2-1	14	TRBD2	.	CASSFPGLAYEQFF	TGTGCCAGCAGCTTCCCGGGACTAGCGTACGAGCAGTTCTTC